The clone carrying this TCR beta chain was observed many times. Its specificity is unknown. This sample was taken from a study of molecular identifiers for immune sequencing clone quantification. General study results and limits: Spiked-in Jurkat TCR RNA corresponding to one cell was reported as detectable against about 1 million naive cells. The study found clones above 20 RNA copies held over 97% of effector molecules and under 1% in naive cells.

Germline V gene lookup returns CDR1 SNHLY and CDR2 FYNNEI. There are 13 residues in the CDR3. Trimming cost V 5 bases and J 0 bases, with 8 bases left between them. Sorting defined naive CD8 T cells as CD8+CD4-CCR7+CD45RA+. TCRdb itself ran the PCR reads through MiXCR, one entry per CDR3 protein. This sample has tens of thousands of distinct CDR3 sequences, with less than 20% found just once. The rearrangement uses TRBV2 and TRBJ2-7; D is perhaps TRBD1 or TRBD2 (5 bases each). The TCR was taken from a human donor in good health. Some libraries in this study had Jurkat cell RNA spiked in. Sequences were obtained from naive CD8+ T cells from blood, with Jurkat cell RNA spiked in. The subset denotes: FACS-sorted CD8+CD4-CCR7+CD45RA+ naive T cells. The CDR3, as DNA: TGTGCCAGCAGTTGGGACGCCTCCTACGAGCAGTACTTC. Amino acid sequence: CASSWDASYEQYF.